This TCR beta chain was recovered during a study of blood T cell repertoires in COVID-19. Some clones are missing from TCRdb's copy, which holds only in-frame ones; the method was immunoSEQ multiplex PCR. The sample holds 340,000 or so clones, around nine tenths seen once. Germline V gene data show CDR1 as MNHEY and CDR2 as SVGAGI. The ends were cut back, 4 bases at V and 5 bases at J, with 12 bases in the middle. CDR3 size: 13 residues. This rearrangement joins TRBV6-5 to TRBJ2-7; tentative D call: TRBD1 (6 bases). What was sequenced was peripheral blood. The receptor comes from a man in his fifties or sixties with active or convalescent COVID-19. This chain's CDR3 is CASSSQGMDEQYF. For the CDR3, the DNA is TGTGCCAGCAGTTCACAGGGTATGGACGAGCAGTACTTC.